The 9 T cell receptor beta chains given below trace back to one sample, sequenced in a study of T cell responses to AZD1222 COVID-19 vaccine. Method: immunoSEQ multiplex PCR; TCRdb's copy keeps in-frame clones and lacks some. The profile shows fewer than 120,000 clones, over 90% of them singletons. The sequencing here drew on peripheral blood, taken 28 days after the second AZD1222 dose. These receptors originate from an adult who received the AZD1222 COVID-19 vaccine.

This clone has only one observation. This sequence joins TRBV4-1 and TRBJ1-1; D gene ambiguous. V was shortened by 6 bases and J by 1 base, with 12 bases between the two germline ends. This CDR3 has 14 amino acids. The germline V gene has CDR1 MGHRA and CDR2 YSYEKL. The CDR3 is CASRTLSENTEAFF. CDR3 DNA sequence: TGCGCCAGCAGGACTTTGTCGGAGAACACTGAAGCTTTCTTT.

The chain recombines TRBV29-1 with TRBJ1-2; D might be TRBD1 (6 bases). CDR1 SQVTM and CDR2 ANQGSEA come from the germline V gene. Trimming left V 7 bases short and J 7 bases short, with 22 bases between. The length of the CDR3 is 14 residues. In nucleotides, the CDR3 is TGCAGCGCCGCTACCATAGGGGGGGGTAGTGGCTACACCTTC. It is translated as CSAATIGGGSGYTF.

The rearrangement links TRBV30 to TRBJ1-3; D is ambiguous. The CDR3 contains 16 residues. CDR1 GTSNPN and CDR2 SVGIG come from the germline V gene (reference sequence). Trimming shortened V by 0 bases and J by 0 bases, and 12 bases separated the two germline ends. CDR3 in amino acids: CAWSVRVRPSGNTIYF. The DNA for the CDR3 is TGTGCCTGGAGTGTACGGGTCAGACCCTCTGGAAACACCATATATTTT.

The chain recombines TRBV5-1 with TRBJ1-4; no clear D gene. Germline values: CDR1 SGHRS, CDR2 YFSETQ. The CDR3 loop spans 14 amino acids. Deletions cut 4 bases from V and 0 bases from J, with 7 bases between. The CDR3 is CASSPISTNEKLFF. For the CDR3, the DNA is TGCGCCAGCAGCCCCATCTCAACTAATGAAAAACTGTTTTTT.

The J gene is TRBJ1-1, the V gene TRBV24-1; TRBD1 agrees at 7 bases. After removal of 0 bases from V and 3 bases from J, the junction contained 6 bases not matched to a gene. The CDR3 runs 16 residues. Germline-derived CDR1 and CDR2 are KGHDR and SFDVKD. The DNA of the CDR3 is TGTGCCACCAGTGATTTGAACAGGGGTAGATACACTGAAGCTTTCTTT. It codes for CATSDLNRGRYTEAFF.

The chain employs TRBV12-3 or TRBV12-4 and TRBJ1-4, with TRBD1 matching over 9 bases. V gave up 6 bases and J gave up 10 bases; unmatched junction bases: 3. This CDR3 is built from 12 residues. The DNA of the CDR3 is TGTGCCAGCAGGACAGGGGGAGGAAAACTGTTTTTT. This translates into CASRTGGGKLFF.

The rearrangement uses TRBV3-1 (or the pseudogene TRBV3-2) and TRBJ1-4; D gene ambiguous. Trimming took off 0 bases at V and 5 bases at J, with 7 bases between the two ends. Germline values: CDR1 LGHDT, CDR2 YNNKEL (reference sequence). CDR3 length equals 14 residues. CDR3 amino acids: CASSQDMANEKLFF. CDR3 DNA: TGTGCCAGCAGCCAAGACATGGCGAATGAAAAACTGTTTTTT.

The chain carries TRBV29-1 and TRBJ2-7; weak D call: TRBD2 (5 bases). The CDR3 covers 11 residues. Germline V gives CDR1 SQVTM, CDR2 ANQGSEA. Between the trimmed V and J ends, which lost 4 bases and 2 bases, there was a span of 6 bases. CDR3 in amino acids: CSVGEPYEQYF. CDR3 in DNA: TGCAGCGTTGGGGAGCCCTACGAGCAGTACTTC.

This chain links TRBV9 with TRBJ2-1, with D perhaps assigned TRBD1 or TRBD2 (5 bases each). Germline values: CDR1 SGDLS, CDR2 YYNGEE. The CDR3 is made up of 13 amino acids. Trimming took 0 bases from V and 9 from J, leaving 10 bases between them. The CDR3 nucleotides are TGTGCCAGCAGCGTAGCGGGACCCAGTGAGCAGTTCTTC. It translates to CASSVAGPSEQFF. Using reference TRBV9 and TRBJ2-1 for the parts outside the CDR3, the full variable domain is DSGVTQTPKHLITATGQRVTLRCSPRSGDLSVYWYQQSLDQGLQFLIQYYNGEERAKGNILERFSAQQFPDLHSELNLSSLELGDSALYFCASSVAGPSEQFFGPGTRLTVL.